The clone carrying this TCR beta chain was found many times. What it binds is unknown. This entry belongs to a study of molecular identifiers for immune sequencing clone quantification. At the level of the study: RNA from approximately 20,000 or 98,000 naive CD8 cells was split five ways in replicates, with four sequenced.

Regarding the study as a whole: Over 99% of effector molecules, but under 1% in naive cells, were held by clones with more than 20 RNA copies.

In germline, CDR1 is GTSNPN, CDR2 SVGIG (reference sequence). The V segment lost 7 bases and the J segment 5 bases; nucleotides outside the gene matches: 10. CDR3 size: 14 residues. MiXCR, run by TCRdb on the PCR reads, gives a single entry per CDR3 protein. Of some 320,000 distinct CDR3 sequences in the sample, around a fifth are singletons; the top ten hold roughly 0.8%. Sample: naive CD8+ T cells from blood, with Jurkat cell RNA spiked in. Subset indicated: FACS-sorted CD8+CD4-CCR7+CD45RA+ naive T cells. The TCR originated in a human donor in good health. Some libraries in this study had Jurkat cell RNA spiked in. The chain combines TRBV30 with TRBJ2-2; 7 bases map to TRBD2. CDR3 bases: TGTGCCTTGCGGGGGAGAGGAGGGACCGGGGAGCTGTTTTTT. It codes for CALRGRGGTGELFF.